One and the same sample provided the 19 T cell receptor beta chains below, sequenced in a study of blood T cells in healthy people across ages. Sample-barcoded 5' priming and a J-beta primer mix drove a second PCR of about 6 to 11 cycles. TCRdb reprocessed the 5' RACE reads with MiXCR, giving one entry per CDR3 protein. The sample has some 1.5 million distinct CDR3 sequences, approximately 28% seen once. The sequenced material came from blood. These receptors originate from a woman in her thirties in good health.

The chain recombines TRBV24-1 with TRBJ2-5, with 11 bases identical to TRBD2. This CDR3 is 17 amino acids long. The V gene's germline CDR1 is KGHDR and CDR2 SFDVKD. V was pared by 0 bases and J by 11 bases, with 13 bases of the junction left unmatched. The CDR3 nucleotides read TGTGCCACCAGTGATTTGCGTCAGGGACTAGCGGAACCCGGGCAGTACTTC. Protein product: CATSDLRQGLAEPGQYF.

A few counts support this clonotype. The rearrangement links TRBV2 to TRBJ1-2; D is perhaps TRBD1 (5 bases). Germline loops: CDR1 SNHLY, CDR2 FYNNEI. Trimming took off 8 bases at V and 4 bases at J, with 14 bases between the two ends. The CDR3 extends over 13 amino acids. CDR3 in amino acids: CASESGLRYGYTF. The CDR3, as DNA: TGTGCCAGCGAGTCAGGGCTGCGCTATGGCTACACCTTC.

This clonotype was counted many times. The rearrangement joins TRBV5-1 to TRBJ2-7; 9 bases agree with TRBD2. The CDR3 is 15 residues long. Germline CDR1 is SGHRS and CDR2 is YFSETQ. Losses at the gene ends were 5 bases for V and 0 bases for J; bases not matched to a gene: 6. The CDR3: CASSSMTSGSYEQYF. The CDR3 nucleotides are TGCGCCAGCAGTTCGATGACTAGCGGCTCCTACGAGCAGTACTTC.

This clonotype has just a few counts. The rearrangement links TRBV7-8 to TRBJ2-5; D is perhaps TRBD1 (6 bases). The CDR3 spans 13 residues. Per the germline V gene, CDR1 is SGHVS and CDR2 is FQNEAQ. Trimming shortened V by 5 bases and J by 4 bases, and 11 bases separated the two germline ends. This CDR3 reads CASSARGSETQYF. In nucleotides, the CDR3 is TGTGCCAGCAGCGCGAGGGGGTCAGAGACCCAGTACTTC. Looking up the rest from reference TRBV7-8 and TRBJ2-5 gives the full variable domain: GAGVSQSPRYKVAKRGQDVALRCDPISGHVSLFWYQQALGQGPEFLTYFQNEAQLDKSGLPSDRFFAERPEGSVSTLKIQRTQQEDSAVYLCASSARGSETQYFGPGTRLLVL.

This clonotype occurred once. The rearrangement joins TRBV19 to TRBJ2-7, with 11 bases lining up with TRBD2. The CDR3 runs 15 residues. The V segment lost 7 bases and the J segment 1 base; nucleotides outside the gene matches: 6. In germline, CDR1 is LNHDA, CDR2 SQIVND (reference sequence). Here the CDR3 reads CASKGTSGGSYEQYF. CDR3 DNA: TGTGCCAGTAAGGGGACTAGCGGTGGGTCCTACGAGCAGTACTTC.

This clonotype was seen a few times. V is TRBV6-1 and J is TRBJ2-3, with D possibly being TRBD2 (6 bases). Between the trimmed V and J ends, which lost 5 bases and 4 bases, there was a span of 13 bases. The germline CDR1 and CDR2 sequences are MNHNS and SASEGT. The CDR3 is 14 residues long. The chain's CDR3 is CASSTAGGSDTQYF. The CDR3 DNA follows: TGTGCCAGCAGTACCGCCGGAGGGTCAGATACGCAGTATTTT.

Only a few counts were recorded for this clonotype. The chain employs TRBV29-1 and TRBJ1-1; weak D call: TRBD1 (6 bases). Germline V gene lookup returns CDR1 SQVTM and CDR2 ANQGSEA. The CDR3 runs 13 residues. Trimming stripped 5 bases from V and 5 bases from J, with 15 bases between. The CDR3 sequence: CSVSVGGRTEAFF. CDR3 DNA sequence: TGCAGCGTTTCGGTGGGGGGCCGTACTGAAGCTTTCTTT.

This clonotype came up once. The V gene is TRBV7-8, the J gene TRBJ2-7; 8 bases match TRBD2. The junction had 13 bases not matched to a gene; V was cut back by 3 bases and J by 3 bases. Germline V gene sequence: CDR1 SGHVS, CDR2 FQNEAQ. This CDR3 is built from 17 residues. CDR3 loop: CASSFRGGRAGVYEQYF. In DNA, the CDR3 is TGTGCCAGCAGCTTTAGGGGTGGTCGAGCGGGAGTCTACGAGCAGTACTTC.

The chain carries TRBV20-1 and TRBJ2-5; 9 nucleotides align to TRBD1. Germline V CDR1 and CDR2: DFQATT, SNEGSKA (reference sequence). J was trimmed by 4 bases and V by 6 bases; bases with no gene match: 9. The CDR3 runs 14 residues. CDR3 sequence (DNA): TGCAGTGCCAGGACGACAGGGGGGCTAGAGACCCAGTACTTC. This translates into CSARTTGGLETQYF.

The chain links TRBV10-3 to TRBJ2-5, with D perhaps TRBD2 (6 bases). Germline V CDR1 and CDR2: ENHRY, SYGVKD. The CDR3 totals 18 residues. Between the trimmed V and J ends, which lost 0 bases and 11 bases, there was a span of 28 bases. As DNA, the CDR3 is TGTGCCATCAGTGAGTCGGAGGGGCAGCGACCTAGGCCCAATGAGCAGTACTTC. Translated, it gives CAISESEGQRPRPNEQYF.

This clonotype occurred a few times. The chain combines TRBV27 with TRBJ1-5, with D unresolved. The CDR3 totals 15 residues. Germline loops: CDR1 MNHEY, CDR2 SMNVEV (reference sequence). Trimming removed 5 bases at V and 0 bases at J, with 11 bases between. The CDR3 reads CASSPQLYSNQPQHF. The CDR3 DNA is TGTGCCAGCAGTCCTCAGCTATATAGCAATCAGCCCCAGCATTTT.

This clonotype was seen more than once but under ten times. This may stem from a read error, because a much larger clone lies one nucleotide away. The chain joins TRBV6-2 or TRBV6-3 to TRBJ2-5; the D gene is possibly TRBD1 (6 bases). Germline values: CDR1 MNHEY, CDR2 SVGEGT. This CDR3 is built from 14 residues. The V and J ends lost 6 bases and 3 bases respectively, with 14 bases between them. The CDR3 DNA reads as TGTGCCAGCAGGCCGGACAGAGTGAAAGAGACCCAGTACTTC. Translated: CASRPDRVKETQYF.

This clonotype has a count of ten or more. The rearrangement uses TRBV9 and TRBJ2-4; TRBD1 might be the D (6 bases). The CDR3 totals 14 residues. CDR1 and CDR2 (germline): SGDLS, YYNGEE. V was cut by 4 bases and J by 3 bases, with 11 bases left in between. The CDR3 spells CASSPDRIKNIQYF. CDR3 coding DNA: TGTGCCAGCAGCCCGGACAGAATCAAAAACATTCAGTACTTC.

The chain couples TRBV18 to TRBJ2-3, with 8 bases that match TRBD1. The trim removed 5 bases at V and 4 bases at J, leaving 8 bases unmatched. CDR3 length: 15 residues. Germline V gives CDR1 KGHSH, CDR2 LQKENI. The chain's CDR3 is CASSIQGASADTQYF. In DNA form, the CDR3 reads TGTGCCAGCTCAATTCAGGGGGCTTCAGCAGATACGCAGTATTTT. The whole variable domain, remainder taken from reference TRBV18 and TRBJ2-3, is NAGVMQNPRHLVRRRGQEARLRCSPMKGHSHVYWYRQLPEEGLKFMVYLQKENIIDESGMPKERFSAEFPKEGPSILRIQQVVRGDSAAYFCASSIQGASADTQYFGPGTRLTVL.

This chain uses TRBV12-3 or TRBV12-4 with TRBJ1-2, with D unclear. Trimming left V 7 bases short and J 6 bases short, with 18 bases between. This CDR3 has 14 amino acids. CDR3 DNA: TGTGCCAGCAATGCGAGAGCGGGCGGGGATGGCTACACCTTC. Its translation is CASNARAGGDGYTF.

The chain carries TRBV12-5 and TRBJ1-1; D gene ambiguous. The CDR3 loop spans 12 amino acids. CDR1 and CDR2 from the germline V gene are LGHNT and FRNRAP. Trimming took 3 bases from V and 0 from J, leaving 2 bases between them. CDR3 in amino acids: CASGLVNTEAFF. The CDR3 region has the DNA TGTGCTAGTGGTTTAGTGAACACTGAAGCTTTCTTT.

The chain couples TRBV7-9 to TRBJ1-4, with unresolved D. CDR3 size: 14 residues. V lost 3 bases and J lost 8, with 13 bases in between. Per the germline V gene, CDR1 is SEHNR and CDR2 is FQNEAQ (reference sequence). CDR3 in DNA: TGTGCCAGCAGCTTGGCCCGAGACGGCGAAAAACTGTTTTTT. It encodes CASSLARDGEKLFF.

The chain joins TRBV4-1 to TRBJ2-3; D not certain. CDR1 MGHRA and CDR2 YSYEKL come from the germline V gene. V lost 2 bases, J lost 0 bases, and 9 bases lay in between. There are 15 residues in the CDR3. CDR3 DNA: TGCGCCAGCAGCCAACGGGTGGGGAGCACAGATACGCAGTATTTT. Amino acid sequence: CASSQRVGSTDTQYF.

This clonotype was found once. A much larger clonotype is one base distant, so this may be a read error. The chain has TRBV10-3 and TRBJ2-1; D is ambiguous. Germline-derived CDR1 and CDR2 are ENHRY and SYGVKD. The length of the CDR3 is 13 residues. Here the CDR3 reads CAISLESFNEQFF. CDR3 bases: TGTGCCATCAGTTTAGAGTCCTTCAATGAGCAGTTCTTC.